This T cell receptor (beta chain) comes out of a study of T cells in tuberculosis. Study background: The T cells targeted glucose monomycolate, a mycobacterial lipid, via CD1B.

The CDR3 loop spans 15 amino acids. The V segment lost 2 bases and the J segment 3 bases; nucleotides outside the gene matches: 7. The germline gives CDR1 SGHTA, CDR2 FQGNSA. The study's findings and limits: Selection depended on which cryopreserved specimens were available.

This table comes from immunoSEQ multiplex PCR, and its TCRdb copy is limited to in-frame clones, with some not included. The sample lists about 7,700 clones, just under 95% occurring once. This clone was counted a single time. Antigen specificity is unknown. The receptor was derived from an adult with tuberculosis. The sequenced material came from PBMCs. This sequence joins TRBV7-2 and TRBJ2-7, with TRBD1 matching over 7 bases. CDR3 sequence (DNA): TGTGCCAGCAGCTTAAGTTGGGACAGACTCTACGAGCAGTACTTC. It is translated as CASSLSWDRLYEQYF.